The present T cell receptor beta chain was sequenced within a study of cytomegalovirus exposure and HLA in healthy donors. Study details: About 180 million T cells yielded 110 million or so unique TCR beta sequences in earlier analysis.

Concerning this clone itself: Its target is not known.

Study outcomes and limitations: Segments of the TCR beta V type were, in most cases, productive about 87% or about 30% of the time in an earlier analysis. Most TCRs appeared rarely, but some public TCRs recurred in many donors. Several of the most significant clusters appeared linked to common viral pathogens, based on a later analysis.

This CDR3 has 15 residues. Germline CDR1 GTSNPN, CDR2 SVGIG (reference sequence). Unmatched junction bases numbered 0, after V lost 0 bases and J lost 3 bases. The study ran its PCR with 60 Vbeta and 13 Jbeta primers. Here immunoSEQ multiplex PCR was the method, and the copy in TCRdb shows in-frame clones only, minus some. Among 120,000 to 150,000 clones listed, 70% to 80% were seen once. Input material: PBMCs. The V gene is TRBV30, the J gene TRBJ2-1; 12 positions agree with TRBD2. The clonotype comes from a female donor in good health and CMV-seronegative. CDR3 sequence: CAWSVGLAGYNEQFF. CDR3 DNA: TGTGCCTGGAGTGTGGGACTAGCGGGCTACAATGAGCAGTTCTTC.